This T cell receptor beta chain was identified during a study of metastatic and nonmetastatic thyroid tumors. For the study at large: Samples came from malignant and benign thyroid patients, and repertoires were compared across blood and tumor or nodule tissue. Study results and limitations: Benign nodules were reported to have significantly lower TCR beta diversity than malignant thyroid tumors, in blood and tumor.

Looked up from germline, CDR1 is SGDLS and CDR2 is YYNGEE. This CDR3 spans 18 amino acids. Thyroid surgery was performed in patients who had received no treatment beforehand. This clone showed up many times. What it recognizes is unknown. An end of the junction differs from the germline gene, which may be a read error. Other DNA sequences from this sample encode an identical CDR3 as well. In the original processing: Using the CDR3 differences seen across clinicopathological groups, the authors built a distant-metastasis classifier for papillary thyroid cancer, which was meant to discriminate distant-metastatic patients. Via MiXCR, TCRdb re-called the PCR reads. Here the V and J calls rest on TCRdb's processing, not on the authors' analysis. The data hold approximately 30,000 clones, with 6% to 9.5% observed a single time.

This TCR was recovered from a female donor with papillary thyroid cancer or a benign thyroid nodule (not recorded which). Some clones in this sample may be carry-over from other donors' samples. Sequencing was done on a sample of blood. The V and J genes are TRBV9 and TRBJ1-1; D ambiguous. The CDR3 DNA reads as TGTGCCAGCAGCGTAGCAAACACTCCCTTGGAGATTAACACTGAAGCTTTCTTC. Protein product: CASSVANTPLEINTEAFF. Combining the CDR3 with reference TRBV9 and TRBJ1-1 gives the whole variable domain DSGVTQTPKHLITATGQRVTLRCSPRSGDLSVYWYQQSLDQGLQFLIQYYNGEERAKGNILERFSAQQFPDLHSELNLSSLELGDSALYFCASSVANTPLEINTEAFFGQGTRLTVV.